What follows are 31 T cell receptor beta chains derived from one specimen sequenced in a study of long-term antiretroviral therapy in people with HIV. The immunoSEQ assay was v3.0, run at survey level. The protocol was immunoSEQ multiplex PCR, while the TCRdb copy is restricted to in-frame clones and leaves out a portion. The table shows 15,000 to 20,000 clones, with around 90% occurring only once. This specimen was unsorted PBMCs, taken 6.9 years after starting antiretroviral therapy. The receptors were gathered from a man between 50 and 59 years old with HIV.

CDR3 sequence reads: CASRPGHSTDTQYF. The CDR3 nucleotides are TGTGCCAGCAGGCCGGGACACAGCACAGATACGCAGTATTTT. The chain carries TRBV5-4 and TRBJ2-3, with D maybe TRBD1 (6 bases). Germline assignment: CDR1 SGHNT and CDR2 YYREEE (reference sequence). V shed 5 bases and J shed 0 bases, with 10 bases lying between them. CDR3 length: 14 residues.

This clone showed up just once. CDR3 protein: CASSALPRNSGNTIYF. The CDR3 bases are TGTGCCAGCAGTGCCTTGCCCAGGAACTCTGGAAACACCATATATTTT. The chain links TRBV2 to TRBJ1-3; D unresolved. Germline loops: CDR1 SNHLY, CDR2 FYNNEI. The CDR3 length is 16 residues. Trimming removed 4 bases from V and 0 bases from J, with 13 bases in between. The full variable domain, its missing parts supplied by reference TRBV2 and TRBJ1-3, is EPEVTQTPSHQVTQMGQEVILRCVPISNHLYFYWYRQILGQKVEFLVSFYNNEISEKSEIFDDQFSVERPDGSNFTLKIRSTKLEDSAMYFCASSALPRNSGNTIYFGEGSWLTVV.

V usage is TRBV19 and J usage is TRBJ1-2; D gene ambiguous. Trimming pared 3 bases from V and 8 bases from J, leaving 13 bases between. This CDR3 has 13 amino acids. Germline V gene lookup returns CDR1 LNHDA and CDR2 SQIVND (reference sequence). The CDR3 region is CASSIGSVRGYTF. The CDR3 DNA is TGTGCCAGTAGTATCGGCTCGGTGCGAGGCTACACCTTC.

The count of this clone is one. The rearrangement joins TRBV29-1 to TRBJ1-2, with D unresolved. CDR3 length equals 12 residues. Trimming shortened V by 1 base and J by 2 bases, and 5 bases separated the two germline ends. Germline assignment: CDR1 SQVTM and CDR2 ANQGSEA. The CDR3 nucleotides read TGCAGCGTTGAAGGGCAGAACTATGGCTACACCTTC. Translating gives CSVEGQNYGYTF.

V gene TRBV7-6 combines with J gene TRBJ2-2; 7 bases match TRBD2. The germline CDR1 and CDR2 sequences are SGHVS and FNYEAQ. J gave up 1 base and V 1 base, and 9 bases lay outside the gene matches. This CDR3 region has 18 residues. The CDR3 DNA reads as TGTGCCAGCAGCTTAGAGCGAGGAAGCGGGGTGAACACCGGGGAGCTGTTTTTT. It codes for CASSLERGSGVNTGELFF. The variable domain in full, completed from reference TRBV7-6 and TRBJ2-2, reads GAGVSQSPRYKVTKRGQDVALRCDPISGHVSLYWYRQALGQGPEFLTYFNYEAQQDKSGLPNDRFSAERPEGSISTLTIQRTEQRDSAMYRCASSLERGSGVNTGELFFGEGSRLTVL.

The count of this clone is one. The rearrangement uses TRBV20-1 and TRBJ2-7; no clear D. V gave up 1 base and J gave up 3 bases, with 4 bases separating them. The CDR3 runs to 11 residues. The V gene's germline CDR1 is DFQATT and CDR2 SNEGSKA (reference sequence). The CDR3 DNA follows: TGCAGTGCTAGAGGGGTCTACGAGCAGTACTTC. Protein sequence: CSARGVYEQYF.

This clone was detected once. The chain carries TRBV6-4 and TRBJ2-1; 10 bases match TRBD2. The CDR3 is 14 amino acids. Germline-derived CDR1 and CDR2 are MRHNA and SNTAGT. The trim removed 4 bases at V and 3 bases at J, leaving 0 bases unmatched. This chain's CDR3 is CASSASGSYNEQFF. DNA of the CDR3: TGTGCCAGCAGTGCTAGCGGGAGCTACAATGAGCAGTTCTTC.

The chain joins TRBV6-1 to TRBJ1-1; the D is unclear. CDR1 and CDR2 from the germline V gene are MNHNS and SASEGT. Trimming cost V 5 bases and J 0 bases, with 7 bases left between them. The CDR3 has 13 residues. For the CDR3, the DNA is TGTGCCAGCAGTTCCATGATGAACACTGAAGCTTTCTTT. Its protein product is CASSSMMNTEAFF.

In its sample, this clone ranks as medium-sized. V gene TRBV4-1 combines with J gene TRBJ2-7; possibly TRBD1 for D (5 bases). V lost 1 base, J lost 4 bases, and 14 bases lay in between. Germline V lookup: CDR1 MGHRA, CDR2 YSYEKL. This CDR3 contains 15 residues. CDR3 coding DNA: TGCGCCAGCAGCCAAGGGAGTCAGGGCGGTTACGAGCAGTACTTC. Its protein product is CASSQGSQGGYEQYF.

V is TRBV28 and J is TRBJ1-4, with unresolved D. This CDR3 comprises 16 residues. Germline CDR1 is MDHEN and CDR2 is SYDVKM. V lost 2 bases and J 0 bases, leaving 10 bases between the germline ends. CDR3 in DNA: TGTGCCAGCAGTTTACATCAAAGGGCAACTAATGAAAAACTGTTTTTT. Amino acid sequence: CASSLHQRATNEKLFF.

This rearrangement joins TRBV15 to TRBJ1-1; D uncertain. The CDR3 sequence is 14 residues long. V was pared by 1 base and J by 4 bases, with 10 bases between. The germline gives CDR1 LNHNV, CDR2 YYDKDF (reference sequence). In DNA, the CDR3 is TGTGCCACCAGCAGAGGAGAGGTGAGCACTGAAGCTTTCTTT. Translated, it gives CATSRGEVSTEAFF.

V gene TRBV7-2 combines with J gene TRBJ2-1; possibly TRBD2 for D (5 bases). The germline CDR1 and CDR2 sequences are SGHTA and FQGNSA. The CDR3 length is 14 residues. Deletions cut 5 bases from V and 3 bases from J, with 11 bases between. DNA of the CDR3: TGTGCCAGCAGCCCGGTACTAGGCTACAATGAGCAGTTCTTC. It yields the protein CASSPVLGYNEQFF.

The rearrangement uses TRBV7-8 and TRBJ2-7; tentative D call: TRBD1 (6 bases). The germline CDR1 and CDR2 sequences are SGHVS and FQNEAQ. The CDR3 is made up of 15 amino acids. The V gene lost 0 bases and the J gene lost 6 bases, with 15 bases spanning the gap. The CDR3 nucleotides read TGTGCCAGCAGCTTAGCGCTGGGGGCTAGGGGCGAGCAGTACTTC. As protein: CASSLALGARGEQYF.

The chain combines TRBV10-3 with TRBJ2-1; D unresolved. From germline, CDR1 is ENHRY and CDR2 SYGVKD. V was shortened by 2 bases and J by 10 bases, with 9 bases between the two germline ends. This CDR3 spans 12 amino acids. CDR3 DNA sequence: TGTGCCATCAGTGAGGAGGTGGGGGAGCAGTTCTTC. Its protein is CAISEEVGEQFF.

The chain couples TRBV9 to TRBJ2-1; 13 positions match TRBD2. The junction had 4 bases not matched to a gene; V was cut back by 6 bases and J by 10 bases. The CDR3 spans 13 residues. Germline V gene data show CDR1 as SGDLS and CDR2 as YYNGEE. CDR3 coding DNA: TGTGCCAGCACCGGACTAGCGGGAGACGAGCAGTTCTTC. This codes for CASTGLAGDEQFF.

CDR3 sequence reads: CASSYSASFGNEQFF. The CDR3 nucleotides read TGTGCCAGCAGTTACTCTGCCAGTTTTGGCAATGAGCAGTTCTTC. The V call is TRBV6-5, the J call TRBJ2-1; D is ambiguous. Germline V lookup: CDR1 MNHEY, CDR2 SVGAGI. V was clipped by 0 bases and J by 6 bases, with 12 bases between them. The CDR3 totals 15 residues.

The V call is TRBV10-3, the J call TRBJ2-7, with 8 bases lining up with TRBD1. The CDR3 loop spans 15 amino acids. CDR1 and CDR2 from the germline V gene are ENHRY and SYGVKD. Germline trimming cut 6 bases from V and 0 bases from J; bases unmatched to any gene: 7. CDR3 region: CAIRGPGGSSYEQYF. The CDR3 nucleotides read TGTGCCATCAGAGGACCAGGGGGCAGCTCCTACGAGCAGTACTTC.

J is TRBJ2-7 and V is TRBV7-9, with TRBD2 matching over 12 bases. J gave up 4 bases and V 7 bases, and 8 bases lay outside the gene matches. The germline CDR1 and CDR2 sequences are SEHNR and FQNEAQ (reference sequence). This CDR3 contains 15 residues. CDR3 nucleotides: TGTGCCAGCAATAGTTGGACTAGCGGGAATTACGAGCAGTACTTC. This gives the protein CASNSWTSGNYEQYF.

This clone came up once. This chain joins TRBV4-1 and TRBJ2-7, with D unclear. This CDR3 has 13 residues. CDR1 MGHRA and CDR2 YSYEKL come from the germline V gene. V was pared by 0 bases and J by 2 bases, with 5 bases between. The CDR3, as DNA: TGCGCCAGCAGCCAAGAATCTACCTACGAGCAGTACTTC. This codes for CASSQESTYEQYF.

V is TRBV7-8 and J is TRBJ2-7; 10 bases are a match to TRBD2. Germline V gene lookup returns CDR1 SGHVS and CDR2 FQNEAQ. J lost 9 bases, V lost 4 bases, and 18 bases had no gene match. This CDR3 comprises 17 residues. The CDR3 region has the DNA TGTGCCAGCAGCTCACCACAGCGACTTCGGCTAGCGGGAGCGCAGTACTTC. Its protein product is CASSSPQRLRLAGAQYF.

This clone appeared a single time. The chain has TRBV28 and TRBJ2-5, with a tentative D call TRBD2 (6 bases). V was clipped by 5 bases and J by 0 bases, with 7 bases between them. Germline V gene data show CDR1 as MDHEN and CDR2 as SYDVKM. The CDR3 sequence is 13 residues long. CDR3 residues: CASSSGYQETQYF. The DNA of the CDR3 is TGTGCCAGCAGTAGCGGGTACCAAGAGACCCAGTACTTC. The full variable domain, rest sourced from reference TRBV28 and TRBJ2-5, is DVKVTQSSRYLVKRTGEKVFLECVQDMDHENMFWYRQDPGLGLRLIYFSYDVKMKEKGDIPEGYSVSREKKERFSLILESASTNQTSMYLCASSSGYQETQYFGPGTRLLVL.

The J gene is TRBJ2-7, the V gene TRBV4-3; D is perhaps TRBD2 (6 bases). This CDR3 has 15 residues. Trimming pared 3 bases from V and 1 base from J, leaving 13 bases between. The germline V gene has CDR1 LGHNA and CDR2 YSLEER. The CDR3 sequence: CASSQGLSQSYEQYF. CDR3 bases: TGCGCCAGCAGCCAGGGACTCTCCCAATCCTACGAGCAGTACTTC.

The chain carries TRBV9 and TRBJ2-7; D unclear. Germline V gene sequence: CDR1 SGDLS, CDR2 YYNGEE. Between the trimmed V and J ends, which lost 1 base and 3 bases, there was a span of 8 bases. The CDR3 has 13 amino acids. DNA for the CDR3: TGTGCCAGCAGCGTATATCTTGGCTACGAGCAGTACTTC. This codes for CASSVYLGYEQYF.

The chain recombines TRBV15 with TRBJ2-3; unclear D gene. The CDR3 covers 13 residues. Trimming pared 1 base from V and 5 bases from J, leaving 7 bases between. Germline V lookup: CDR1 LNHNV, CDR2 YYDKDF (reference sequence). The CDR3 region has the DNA TGTGCCACCAGCAGAGCTACCATAGATACGCAGTATTTT. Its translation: CATSRATIDTQYF.

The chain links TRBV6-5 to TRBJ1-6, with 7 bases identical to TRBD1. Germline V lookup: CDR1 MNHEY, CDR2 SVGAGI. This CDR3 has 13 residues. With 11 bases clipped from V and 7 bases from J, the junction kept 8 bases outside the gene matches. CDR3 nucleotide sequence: TGTGCCTCCCGACAGGGAAACAATTCACCCCTCCACTTT. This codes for CASRQGNNSPLHF.

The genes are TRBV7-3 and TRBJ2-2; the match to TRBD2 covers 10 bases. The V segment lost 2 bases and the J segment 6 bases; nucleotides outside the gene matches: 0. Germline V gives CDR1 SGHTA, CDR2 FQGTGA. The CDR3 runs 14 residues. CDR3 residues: CASSLLAGAGELFF. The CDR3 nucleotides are TGTGCCAGCAGCTTACTAGCGGGAGCCGGGGAGCTGTTTTTT.

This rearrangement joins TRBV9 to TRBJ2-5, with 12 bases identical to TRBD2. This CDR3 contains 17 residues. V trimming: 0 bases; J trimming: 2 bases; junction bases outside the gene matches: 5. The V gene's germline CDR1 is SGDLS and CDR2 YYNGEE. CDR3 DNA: TGTGCCAGCAGCGTAGGACTAGCGGGAGCAGGTCAAGAGACCCAGTACTTC. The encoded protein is CASSVGLAGAGQETQYF.

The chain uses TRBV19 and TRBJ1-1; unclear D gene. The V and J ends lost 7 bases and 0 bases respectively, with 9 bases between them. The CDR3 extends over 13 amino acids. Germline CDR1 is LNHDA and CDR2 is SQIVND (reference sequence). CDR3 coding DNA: TGTGCCAGTAAGGGCAGCATGAACACTGAAGCTTTCTTT. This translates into CASKGSMNTEAFF.

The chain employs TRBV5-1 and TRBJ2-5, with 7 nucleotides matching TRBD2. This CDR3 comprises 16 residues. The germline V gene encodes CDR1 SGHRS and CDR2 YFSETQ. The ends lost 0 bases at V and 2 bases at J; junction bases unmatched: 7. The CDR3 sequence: CASSLGAGVTQETQYF. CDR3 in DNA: TGCGCCAGCAGCTTGGGGGCGGGAGTGACGCAAGAGACCCAGTACTTC.

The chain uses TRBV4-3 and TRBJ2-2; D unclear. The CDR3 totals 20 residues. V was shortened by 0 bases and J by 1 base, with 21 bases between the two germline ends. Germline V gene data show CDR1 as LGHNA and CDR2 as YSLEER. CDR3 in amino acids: CASSQESLFQSLLNTGELFF. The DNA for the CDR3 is TGCGCCAGCAGCCAAGAATCCCTATTCCAGAGCTTATTGAACACCGGGGAGCTGTTTTTT.

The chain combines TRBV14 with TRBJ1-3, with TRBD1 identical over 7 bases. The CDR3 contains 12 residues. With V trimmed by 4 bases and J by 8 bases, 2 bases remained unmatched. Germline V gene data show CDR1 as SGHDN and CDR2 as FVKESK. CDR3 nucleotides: TGTGCCAGCAGCCCGACAGGGTACACCATATATTTT. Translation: CASSPTGYTIYF.